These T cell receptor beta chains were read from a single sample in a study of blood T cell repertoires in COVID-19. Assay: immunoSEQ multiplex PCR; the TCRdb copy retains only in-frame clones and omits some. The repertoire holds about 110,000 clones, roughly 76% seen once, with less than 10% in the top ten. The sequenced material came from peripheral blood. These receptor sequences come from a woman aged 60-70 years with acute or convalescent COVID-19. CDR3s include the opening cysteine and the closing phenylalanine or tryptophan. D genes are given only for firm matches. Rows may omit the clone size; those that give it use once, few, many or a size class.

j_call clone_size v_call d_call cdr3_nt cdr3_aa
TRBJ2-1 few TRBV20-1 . TGCAGTGCTAGTTTTTGGCGGGGTTTTTTCGATGAGCAGTTCTTC CSASFWRGFFDEQFF
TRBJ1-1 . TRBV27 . TGTGCCAGCAGTTTCCGGGGAAGGGCTTCGACTGAAGCTTTCTTT CASSFRGRASTEAFF
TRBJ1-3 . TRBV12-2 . TGTGCAAGTCGCACACGCCTGGGGGGTTTTGGTGGAAACACCATATATTTT CASRTRLGGFGGNTIYF
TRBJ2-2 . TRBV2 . TGTGCCAGCAGCCTTGGACAGAGCCAAATTACCGGGGAGCTGTTTTTT CASSLGQSQITGELFF
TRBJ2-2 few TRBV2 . TGTGCCAGCAGTGCGTGGGGGGACCGGACCGGGGAGCTGTTTTTT CASSAWGDRTGELFF
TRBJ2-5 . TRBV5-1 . TGCGCCAGCAGACGCGAGACAGTTTTAGAGACCCAGTACTTC CASRRETVLETQYF
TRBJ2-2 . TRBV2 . TGTGCCAGCAGAGAAGCGGCCAACACCGGGGAGCTGTTTTTT CASREAANTGELFF
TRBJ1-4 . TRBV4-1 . TGCGCCAGCAGCCACCAGGGAACTAATGAAAAACTGTTTTTT CASSHQGTNEKLFF
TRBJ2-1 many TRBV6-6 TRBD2 TGTGCCAGCAGCAAAGGACTAGCGGTCTACAATGAGCAGTTCTTC CASSKGLAVYNEQFF
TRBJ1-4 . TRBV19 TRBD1 TGTGCCAGTAGTGGACAACGCCAGGGGGCGCTTGAAAAACTGTTTTTT CASSGQRQGALEKLFF
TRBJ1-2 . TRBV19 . TGTGCCAGTAGTATAGACCGAGGGAGCCGCCTCAACTATGGCTACACCTTC CASSIDRGSRLNYGYTF
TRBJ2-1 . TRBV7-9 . TGTGCCAGCAGCCCGAGTGGCTCCTACAATGAGCAGTTCTTC CASSPSGSYNEQFF
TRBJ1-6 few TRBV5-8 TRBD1 TGTGCCAGCAGCACCCCCGTGCAGGGGGGTTCACCCCTCCACTTT CASSTPVQGGSPLHF
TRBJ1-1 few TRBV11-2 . TGTGCCAGCAGCTTAGATCGGTGGAGCACTGAAGCTTTCTTT CASSLDRWSTEAFF
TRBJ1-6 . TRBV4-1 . TGCGCCAGCAGCCATCTGAACACACCTCGCCGCGGGCATTCACCCCTCCACTTT CASSHLNTPRRGHSPLHF
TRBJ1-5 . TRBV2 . TGTGCCAGCAGACAGGAGAATAGCAATCAGCCCCAGCATTTT CASRQENSNQPQHF
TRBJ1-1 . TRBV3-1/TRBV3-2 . TGTGCCAGCAGCCGCGGGGGCGGGGGCGCATTAACCACTGAAGCTTTCTTT CASSRGGGGALTTEAFF
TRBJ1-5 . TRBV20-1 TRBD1 TGCACCCCGGGACAGGTACAGCCCCAGCATTTT CTPGQVQPQHF
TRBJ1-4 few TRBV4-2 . TGTGCCAGCAGTCAAACCGGGACATGGGAAAAACTGTTTTTT CASSQTGTWEKLFF
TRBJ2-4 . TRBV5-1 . TGCGCCAGCAGCCCGGGACACCCGACCAAAAACATTCAGTACTTC CASSPGHPTKNIQYF
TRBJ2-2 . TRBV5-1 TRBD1 TGCGCCAGCAGCTTCGGGACAGGGGGCCCCGGGGAGCTGTTTTTT CASSFGTGGPGELFF
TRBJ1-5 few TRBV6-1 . TGTGCCAGCAGTGAAGCCCGAACAGGGTTTAATCAGCCCCAGCATTTT CASSEARTGFNQPQHF
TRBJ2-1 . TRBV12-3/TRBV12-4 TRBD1 TGTGCCAGCAGACAGGGGACGGGCGAGCAGTTCTTC CASRQGTGEQFF
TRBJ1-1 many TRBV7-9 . TGTGCCAGCAGCTTATCCAGCGGGAACACTGAAGCTTTCTTT CASSLSSGNTEAFF
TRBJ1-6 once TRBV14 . TGTGCCAGCAGCCACGCGGGACGGACTAATTCACCCCTCCACTTT CASSHAGRTNSPLHF
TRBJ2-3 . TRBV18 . TGTGCCAGCTCACCTGGCGATACGCAGTATTTT CASSPGDTQYF
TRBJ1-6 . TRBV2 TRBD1 TGTGCCAGCAAGCAGGGGGGTAATTCACCCCTCCACTTT CASKQGGNSPLHF
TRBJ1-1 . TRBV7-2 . TGTGCCAGCAGCTTGGACAGGAACACTGAAGCTTTCTTT CASSLDRNTEAFF
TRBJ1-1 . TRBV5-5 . TGTGCCAGCATCCCCCGAGCGGGGAACACTGAAGCTTTCTTT CASIPRAGNTEAFF
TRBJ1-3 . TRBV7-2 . TGTGCCAGCAGCTCCTCGGCTGGAAACACCATATATTTT CASSSSAGNTIYF
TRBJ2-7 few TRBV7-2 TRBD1 TGTGCCAGCAGCTTAGCTAGTGGGACAGGGGGATTTTACGAGCAGTACTTC CASSLASGTGGFYEQYF
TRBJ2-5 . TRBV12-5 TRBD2 TGTGCTAGTGGCCCCGGGGGGAACGGGGAGACCCAGTACTTC CASGPGGNGETQYF
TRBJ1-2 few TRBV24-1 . TGTGCCACCAGTGATTCGCAGGGGCGAAATGGCTACACCTTC CATSDSQGRNGYTF
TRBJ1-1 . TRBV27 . TGTGCCAGCAGTCCTTCCTTGGGGGCCGAAGCTTTCTTT CASSPSLGAEAFF
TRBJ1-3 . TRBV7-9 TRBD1 TGTGCCAGCAGCCTCACCGGGACAGACCGCTCTGGAAACACCATATATTTT CASSLTGTDRSGNTIYF
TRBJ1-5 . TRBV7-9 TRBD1 TGTGCCAGCAGCTTAGAGGGGGCAGGGAATCAGCCCCAGCATTTT CASSLEGAGNQPQHF
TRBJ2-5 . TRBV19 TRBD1 TGTGCCAGTAGTATAGGAGCCGGGACAGAAGAGACCCAGTACTTC CASSIGAGTEETQYF
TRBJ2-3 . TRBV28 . TGTGCCAGCAGTTTTCGAATAGCGAGCACAGATACGCAGTATTTT CASSFRIASTDTQYF
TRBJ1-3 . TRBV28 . TGTGCCAGCAGTTTACCCGTTCTGGGAAACACCATATATTTT CASSLPVLGNTIYF
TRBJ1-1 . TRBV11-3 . TGTGCCAGCAGCCGCACGGGGGGTGAAGCTTTCTTT CASSRTGGEAFF
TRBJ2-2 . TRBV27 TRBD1 TGTGCCAGCAGTTTTGGACAGGGTTCCGGGGAGCTGTTTTTT CASSFGQGSGELFF
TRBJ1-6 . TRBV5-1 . TGCGCCAGCAGCCTCGAGGGTTCACCCCTCCACTTT CASSLEGSPLHF
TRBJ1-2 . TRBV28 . TGTGCCAGCAGGATGGGGGCGGCCTCTAACTATGGCTACACCTTC CASRMGAASNYGYTF
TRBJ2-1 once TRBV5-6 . TGTGCCAGCAGCTACAGGGTTCCCCTCTCCTACAATGAGCAGTTCTTC CASSYRVPLSYNEQFF
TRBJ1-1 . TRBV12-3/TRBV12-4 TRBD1 TGTGCCAGCACCTCAGGGGGAAACACTGAAGCTTTCTTT CASTSGGNTEAFF
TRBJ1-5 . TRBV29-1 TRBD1 TGCAGCGTTTCTCCCGGGACAGGGGATCAGCCCCAGCATTTT CSVSPGTGDQPQHF
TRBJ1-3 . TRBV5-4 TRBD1 TGTGCCAGCAGCGGGGGACAGGCTGGCTCTGGAAACACCATATATTTT CASSGGQAGSGNTIYF
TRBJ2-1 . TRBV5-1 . TGCGCCAGCAGCTTGGACAGGGTGCTCTACAATGAGCAGTTCTTC CASSLDRVLYNEQFF
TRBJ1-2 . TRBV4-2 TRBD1 TGTGCCAGCAGCCCCAGACAGGGAAACTATGGCTACACCTTC CASSPRQGNYGYTF
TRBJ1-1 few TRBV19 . TGTGCCAGTAGGACCCCCGAAGCGTCTAGCGCTGAAGCTTTCTTT CASRTPEASSAEAFF
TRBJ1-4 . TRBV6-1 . TGTGCCAGCAGTGAACTAGGTGAAAAACTGTTTTTT CASSELGEKLFF
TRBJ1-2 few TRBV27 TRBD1 TGTGCCAGCAGGAGGGGGCGCGGCTATGGCTACACCTTC CASRRGRGYGYTF
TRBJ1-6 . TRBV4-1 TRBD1 TGCGCCAGCAGCCAAGGAGCACAGGGGTATAATTCACCCCTCCACTTT CASSQGAQGYNSPLHF
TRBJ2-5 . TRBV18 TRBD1 TGTGCCAGCTCACCATCGGGACAGGGAGAGACCCAGTACTTC CASSPSGQGETQYF
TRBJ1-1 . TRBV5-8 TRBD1 TGTGCCAGCAGCGTGACAGGGAGGAACACTGAAGCTTTCTTT CASSVTGRNTEAFF
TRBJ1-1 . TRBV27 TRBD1 TGTGCCAGTACAATTTCGACAGGGACGGGCACTGAAGCTTTCTTT CASTISTGTGTEAFF
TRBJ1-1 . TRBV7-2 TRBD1 TGTGCCAGCAGCTGGACAGGGGGCGGCACTGAAGCTTTCTTT CASSWTGGGTEAFF